This T cell receptor beta chain was captured by sequencing in a study of monozygotic twins with inflammatory bowel disease. TCR libraries were prepared from 3,000 to 3,500 ng total RNA each. TCRdb reprocessed the 5' RACE reads and keeps a single row for each CDR3 protein, giving no DNA. The listing records around 190,000 distinct CDR3 sequences. This CDR3 is 14 amino acids long. Germline lookup yields CDR1 SGHAT and CDR2 FQNNGV. This chain joins TRBV11-2 and TRBJ1-1. The sequenced sample consisted of blood. This sequence originates from a human donor with ulcerative colitis or Crohn's disease, or a healthy co-twin of an affected twin (not recorded which). The CDR3: CASSPGLTNTEAFF.